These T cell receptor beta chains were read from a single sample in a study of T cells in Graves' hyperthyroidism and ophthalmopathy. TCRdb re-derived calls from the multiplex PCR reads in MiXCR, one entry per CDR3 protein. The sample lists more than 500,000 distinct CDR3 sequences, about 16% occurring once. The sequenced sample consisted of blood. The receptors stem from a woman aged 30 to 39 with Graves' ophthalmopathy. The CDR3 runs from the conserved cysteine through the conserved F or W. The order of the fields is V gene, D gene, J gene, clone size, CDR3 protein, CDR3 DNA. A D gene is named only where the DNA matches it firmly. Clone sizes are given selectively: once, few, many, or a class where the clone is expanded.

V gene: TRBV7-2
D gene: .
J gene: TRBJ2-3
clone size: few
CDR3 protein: CASSLRQRHETDTQYF
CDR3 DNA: TGTGCCAGCAGCTTGCGACAAAGACACGAGACAGATACGCAGTATTTT

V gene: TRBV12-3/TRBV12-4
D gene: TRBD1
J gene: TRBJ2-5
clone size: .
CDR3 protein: CASSFSGTVSEYF
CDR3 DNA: TGTGCCAGCAGTTTCTCCGGGACAGTCAGTGAGTACTTC

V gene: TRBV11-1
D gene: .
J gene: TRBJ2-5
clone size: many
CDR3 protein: CASSQDVREETQYF
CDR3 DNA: TGTGCCAGCAGCCAAGACGTGAGGGAAGAGACCCAGTACTTC

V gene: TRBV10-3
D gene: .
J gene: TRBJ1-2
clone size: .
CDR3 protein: CAISEVVRADGYTF
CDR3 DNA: TGTGCCATCAGTGAGGTGGTGAGGGCCGATGGCTACACCTTC

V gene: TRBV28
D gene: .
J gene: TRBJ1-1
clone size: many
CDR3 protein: CASSLFGPATEAFF
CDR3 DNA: TGTGCCAGCAGTTTATTCGGCCCTGCTACTGAAGCTTTCTTT

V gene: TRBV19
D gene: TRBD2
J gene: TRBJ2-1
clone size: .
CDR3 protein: CASSSRLAGVRAYNEQFF
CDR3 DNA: TGTGCCAGTAGTAGCCGACTAGCGGGAGTTCGGGCCTACAATGAGCAGTTCTTC

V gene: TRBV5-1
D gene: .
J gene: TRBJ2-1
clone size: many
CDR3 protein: CASSRPDPNEQFF
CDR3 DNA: TGCGCCAGCAGCCGACCGGACCCTAATGAGCAGTTCTTC

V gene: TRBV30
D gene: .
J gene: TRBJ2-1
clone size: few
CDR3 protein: CAWKASHNEQFF
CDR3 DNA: TGTGCCTGGAAGGCTAGCCACAATGAGCAGTTCTTC

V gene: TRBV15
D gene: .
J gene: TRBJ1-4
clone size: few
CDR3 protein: CATSRDAGSLATNEKLFF
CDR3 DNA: TGTGCCACCAGCAGAGATGCTGGCAGCCTTGCAACTAATGAAAAACTGTTTTTT

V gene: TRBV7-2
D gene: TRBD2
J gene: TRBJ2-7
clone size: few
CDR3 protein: CASSLAGGPGEQYF
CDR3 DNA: TGTGCCAGCAGCTTAGCGGGAGGGCCGGGTGAGCAGTACTTC

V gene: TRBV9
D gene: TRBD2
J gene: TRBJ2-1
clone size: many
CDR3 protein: CASSELAGGPYNEQFF
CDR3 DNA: TGTGCCAGCAGCGAACTAGCGGGAGGGCCCTACAATGAGCAGTTCTTC

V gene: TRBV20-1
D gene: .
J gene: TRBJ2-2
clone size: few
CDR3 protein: CSARAPLGSETGELFF
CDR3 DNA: TGCAGTGCTAGAGCCCCACTAGGGTCGGAGACCGGGGAGCTGTTTTTT

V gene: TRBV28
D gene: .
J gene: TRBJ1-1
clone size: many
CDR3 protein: CASRNDRRLTEAFF
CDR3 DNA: TGTGCCAGCAGAAACGACAGGCGACTCACTGAAGCTTTCTTT

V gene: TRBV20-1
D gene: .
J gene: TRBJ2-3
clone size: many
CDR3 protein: CSASAGISDTQYF
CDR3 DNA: TGCAGTGCTAGTGCAGGGATCTCCGATACGCAGTATTTT

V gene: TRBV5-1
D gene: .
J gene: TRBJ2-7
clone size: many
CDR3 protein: CASSREGLNYEQYF
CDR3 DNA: TGCGCCAGCAGTCGTGAGGGTCTGAACTACGAGCAGTACTTC

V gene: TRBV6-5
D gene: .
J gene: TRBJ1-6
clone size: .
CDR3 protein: CASSYSLRGSSYNSPLHF
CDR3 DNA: TGTGCCAGCAGTTACTCGTTGAGGGGGAGCTCCTATAATTCACCCCTCCACTTT

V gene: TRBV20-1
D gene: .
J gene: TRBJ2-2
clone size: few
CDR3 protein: CSARDSWSTGELFF
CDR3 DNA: TGCAGTGCTAGGGACAGCTGGAGCACCGGGGAGCTGTTTTTT

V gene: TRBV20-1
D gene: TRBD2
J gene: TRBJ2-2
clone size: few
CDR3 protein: CSARGGSGRDLRAGELFF
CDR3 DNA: TGCAGTGCCCGCGGGGGTAGCGGGAGGGATTTAAGAGCCGGGGAGCTGTTTTTT

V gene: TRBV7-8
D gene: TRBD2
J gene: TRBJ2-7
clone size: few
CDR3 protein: CASSLEAGEDEQYF
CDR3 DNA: TGTGCCAGCAGCTTAGAGGCGGGAGAGGACGAGCAGTACTTC